This section outlines one T cell receptor (beta chain) sequence together with its context. The specificity of this receptor is unknown. Per-base quality was not reported, and no clone a single base away is much larger than it. TCRbeta CDR3 regions were amplified from genomic DNA by means of the immunoSEQ Assay, a bias-controlled multiplex PCR. The authors processed their data as follows. The number of nucleated cells in each sample was estimated from the amplification of reference gene primers within the assay. Sequence reads were collapsed and filtered to measure the absolute abundance of every unique TCRbeta CDR3 rearrangement. For each sample, productive Simpson clonality was calculated as the square root of Simpson's diversity index across productive rearrangements. TCRdb obtained this table from immuneACCESS and retained in-frame rearrangements with V and J assigned. These tables miss some clones; where compared with another copy, unresolved V genes account for less than half of the shortfall, and the remainder is unexplained. That table supplies the V and J calls and clone size; D and trimming were determined from the DNA. The sample table records about 26,000 clones; 85% to 90% of these occur just once. The top ten constitute about 11% of the sample.

Collaborating institutions collected whole blood in K2EDTA tubes following their own protocols. For TCRbeta analysis, collaborators shipped samples in one of three forms: frozen whole blood, isolated PBMCs, or DNA extracted from either of those sample types. This specimen belongs to a study of blood T cell repertoires in COVID-19 (dated by TCRdb to 2020 to 2021). Regarding the complete study: Collaborator samples came from the United States, Italy and Spain and covered acute and convalescent phases of COVID-19. The material from the prospective study consisted of cDNA or gDNA derived from T cells, B-cell-depleted T cells, or PBMCs. The dataset comprised deeply sampled blood TCRbeta repertoires from subjects exposed to, actively infected with, or recovered from COVID-19. A freely available public database, intended as a resource for researchers studying the immune response to SARS-CoV-2, is where the repertoires were released. Samples came from the ongoing ImmuneRACE study (first 160 participants) plus 1,254 subjects from 6 global collaborators. Sample metadata almost always included a de-identified subject ID, COVID-19 status, age in years and sex. Where available, HLA class I and class II types were taken from metadata supplied by the sample provider and were not determined by assay-based typing. Results and caveats for the whole study, not just this receptor: The amount of clinical and demographic metadata varied by source and participant and was provided uncurated.

Sequencing was performed on peripheral blood. This TCR came from a man between 65 and 85 years old with acute or convalescent COVID-19.

The CDR3 protein: CASSIVGGLGQPQHF. In nucleotides, the sequence is TGTGCCAGTAGTATAGTGGGGGGTCTTGGTCAGCCCCAGCATTTT. This receptor chain uses TRBV19 and TRBJ1-5, and TRBD1 may be the D gene, going by 5 matching bases. From cysteine to phenylalanine, the CDR3 is 15 amino acids long. CDR3 DNA only is kept here, 45 bases in frame from base 1. CDR1 LNHDA and CDR2 SQIVND were looked up in the germline V gene (reference sequence). Between the V and J ends, shortened by 1 base and 6 bases respectively, the junction contains 13 bases.